This T cell receptor (beta chain) derives from a study of identical twins. After template switching added a universal primer site, the resulting cDNA carried unique molecular identifiers. TCRdb ran MiXCR on the 5' RACE reads and lists one entry per CDR3 protein. This table holds about 200,000 distinct CDR3 sequences, approximately 7.1% found once. The germline V gene encodes CDR1 SGHVS and CDR2 FNYEAQ. The CDR3 is made up of 17 amino acids. The V segment lost 3 bases and the J segment 5 bases; nucleotides outside the gene matches: 9. A further study also used this sample, focusing on T cells expressing NK-cell markers. That publication notes: Eight donors were sequenced, of whom seven were HCMV-seropositive, while the remaining one was HCMV-seronegative.

The rearrangement joins TRBV7-6 to TRBJ2-2; the match to TRBD2 covers 10 bases. The sequenced material came from CD8+ T cells sorted from blood. This sequence originates from a woman aged 18-35 years in good health. The chain's CDR3 is CASSLWASGSQTGELFF. In DNA, the CDR3 is TGTGCCAGCAGCTTGTGGGCTAGCGGGAGTCAGACCGGGGAGCTGTTTTTT.